These T cell receptor beta chains were read from a single sample in a study of blood T cell repertoires in COVID-19. Clones were read by immunoSEQ multiplex PCR, and TCRdb kept only the in-frame ones, dropping some. The table includes approximately 80,000 clones, approximately 80% detected once. Sequencing used peripheral blood. These receptors originate from a woman in her seventies with acute or convalescent COVID-19. Each CDR3 is given with its conserved first and last residue. A D gene is named only where the DNA matches it firmly. Clone size is not always given. Where it is, it says once, few, many or a class for expanded clones.

J | size | V | D | CDR3
TRBJ2-7 | - | TRBV7-3 | - | CASSLLGGNPYEQYF
TRBJ2-1 | - | TRBV28 | TRBD2 | CASSLRGAISNEQFF
TRBJ2-2 | - | TRBV28 | - | CASGRVDTGELFF
TRBJ1-4 | once | TRBV5-4 | - | CASSSGGTNEKLFF
TRBJ1-4 | - | TRBV30 | - | CAWSPRVELFF
TRBJ2-5 | - | TRBV9 | TRBD2 | CASSARAPTSGGEETQYF
TRBJ1-1 | - | TRBV12-3/TRBV12-4 | - | CASSLQQGTEAFF
TRBJ2-1 | - | TRBV5-1 | TRBD1 | CASSSNRGADNEQFF
TRBJ1-2 | - | TRBV7-2 | - | CASSLMAGNNYGYTF
TRBJ2-1 | - | TRBV14 | - | CASSKLGGPSYNEQFF
TRBJ1-1 | - | TRBV3-1/TRBV3-2 | - | CASSLHFRGSTEAFF
TRBJ1-5 | - | TRBV6-4 | - | CASSDFGASGGQPQHF
TRBJ1-5 | - | TRBV12-3/TRBV12-4 | - | CASSLEGDQPQHF
TRBJ2-7 | - | TRBV9 | - | CASSVRDGESSYEQYF